These 24 T cell receptor beta chains were all obtained from the same sample, sequenced in a study of blood T cell repertoires in COVID-19. Data came from immunoSEQ multiplex PCR; TCRdb stores just in-frame clones and leaves some out. Among about 280,000 clones listed, roughly nine tenths were seen once. The sequenced sample was peripheral blood. Receptors were obtained from a middle-aged woman who had recovered from COVID-19.

The chain has TRBV28 and TRBJ1-5; D is perhaps TRBD1 (5 bases). The V gene lost 10 bases and the J gene lost 4 bases, with 17 bases spanning the gap. The CDR3 loop spans 14 amino acids. Per the germline V gene, CDR1 is MDHEN and CDR2 is SYDVKM. The chain's CDR3 is CATQGFPSNQPQHF. In DNA, the CDR3 is TGTGCCACCCAGGGATTCCCGTCTAATCAGCCCCAGCATTTT. The whole variable domain, remainder taken from reference TRBV28 and TRBJ1-5, is DVKVTQSSRYLVKRTGEKVFLECVQDMDHENMFWYRQDPGLGLRLIYFSYDVKMKEKGDIPEGYSVSREKKERFSLILESASTNQTSMYLCATQGFPSNQPQHFGDGTRLSIL.

The CDR3 loop reads CASSLVRGGTVPYEQYF. CDR3 coding DNA: TGTGCCAGCAGCTTGGTCAGAGGGGGGACAGTACCCTACGAGCAGTACTTC. J is TRBJ2-7 and V is TRBV5-6, with D possibly matching TRBD1 (7 bases). Between the trimmed V and J ends, which lost 0 bases and 2 bases, there was a span of 18 bases. The CDR3 runs 17 residues. Germline V CDR1 and CDR2: SGHDT, YYEEEE.

The J gene is TRBJ2-1, the V gene TRBV10-1; D is ambiguous. V was clipped by 7 bases and J by 10 bases, with 5 bases between them. There are 9 residues in the CDR3. Germline V lookup: CDR1 WNHNN, CDR2 SYGVQD (reference sequence). CDR3 protein: CASTKEQFF. The CDR3 nucleotides read TGCGCCAGCACCAAAGAGCAGTTCTTC.

The V call is TRBV3-1 (or the pseudogene TRBV3-2), the J call TRBJ2-5, with TRBD2 as a possible D gene (6 bases). Per germline, CDR1 LGHDT and CDR2 YNNKEL (reference sequence). CDR3 length: 16 amino acids. With 1 base removed from V and 0 bases from J, the gap between germline ends came to 12 bases. CDR3 DNA: TGTGCCAGCAGCCAAGGGTTGGCTAGCGACCAAGAGACCCAGTACTTC. It specifies CASSQGLASDQETQYF.

The V and J genes are TRBV7-8 and TRBJ1-4; 9 nucleotides line up with TRBD1. The CDR3 loop spans 15 amino acids. V shed 5 bases and J 5 bases; nucleotides not matched to a gene: 6. Per the germline V gene, CDR1 is SGHVS and CDR2 is FQNEAQ. CDR3 protein: CASSHGQGRNEKLFF. Written as DNA, the CDR3 is TGTGCCAGCAGCCACGGACAGGGGCGGAATGAAAAACTGTTTTTT.

V gene TRBV3-1 (or the pseudogene TRBV3-2) combines with J gene TRBJ2-1, with 13 positions matching TRBD2. Germline assignment: CDR1 LGHDT and CDR2 YNNKEL (reference sequence). Losses at the gene ends were 1 base for V and 4 bases for J; bases not matched to a gene: 1. This CDR3 is built from 16 residues. CDR3 amino acids: CASSQGTSGRYNEQFF. The DNA for the CDR3 is TGTGCCAGCAGCCAAGGGACTAGCGGGAGATACAATGAGCAGTTCTTC.

This clone has just one count. This chain uses TRBV19 with TRBJ2-7; 8 bases are shared with TRBD2. After removal of 0 bases from V and 6 bases from J, the junction contained 4 bases not matched to a gene. Germline V gives CDR1 LNHDA, CDR2 SQIVND (reference sequence). The CDR3 extends over 14 amino acids. In DNA form, the CDR3 reads TGTGCCAGTAGTATAGACCGGGGGGGTCGCGAGCAGTACTTC. As protein: CASSIDRGGREQYF.

The V call is TRBV7-6, the J call TRBJ2-7; D perhaps matches TRBD2 (5 bases). There are 15 residues in the CDR3. With 5 bases removed from V and 2 bases from J, the gap between germline ends came to 16 bases. Germline V gene sequence: CDR1 SGHVS, CDR2 FNYEAQ. The CDR3 bases are TGTGCCAGCAGCCCGGGGAGCGCAGGAACCTACGAGCAGTACTTC. As protein: CASSPGSAGTYEQYF.

CDR3: CASSQAGLAGPYF. In DNA, the CDR3 is TGTGCCAGCAGCCAGGCGGGACTAGCGGGCCCGTATTTT. The chain is built from TRBV3-1 (or the pseudogene TRBV3-2) and TRBJ2-3, with 12 bases identical to TRBD2. V was pared by 3 bases and J by 14 bases, with 6 bases of the junction left unmatched. The length of the CDR3 is 13 residues. Germline V CDR1 and CDR2: LGHDT, YNNKEL (reference sequence).

The chain links TRBV5-5 to TRBJ1-5; D gene ambiguous. In germline, CDR1 is SGHKS, CDR2 YYEKEE (reference sequence). Trimming left V 0 bases short and J 3 bases short, with 7 bases between. The CDR3 is 14 residues long. The CDR3 here is CASSLAGSNQPQHF. The CDR3 DNA follows: TGTGCCAGCAGCTTGGCAGGTTCCAATCAGCCCCAGCATTTT.

This clone was recorded only once. This chain links TRBV3-1 (or the pseudogene TRBV3-2) with TRBJ2-5; 14 bases agree with TRBD2. The germline CDR1 and CDR2 sequences are LGHDT and YNNKEL (reference sequence). V lost 4 bases to trimming and J lost 5 bases; unmatched junction nucleotides: 6. CDR3 length equals 16 residues. CDR3 sequence (DNA): TGTGCCAGCAGCCCGGGACTAGCGGGAGCCTTGGAGACCCAGTACTTC. Translated, it gives CASSPGLAGALETQYF.

This clone was seen just once. The genes are TRBV5-4 and TRBJ2-1; TRBD2 matches at 7 bases. Germline V gene data show CDR1 as SGHNT and CDR2 as YYREEE (reference sequence). The CDR3 is 15 residues long. V dropped 4 bases and J dropped 4; count of bases not matched to a gene: 8. The CDR3 region has the DNA TGTGCCAGCAGCCCAGAAGGGAGGGAGTACAATGAGCAGTTCTTC. Translated: CASSPEGREYNEQFF. Complete variable domain (other parts from reference TRBV5-4 and TRBJ2-1): ETGVTQSPTHLIKTRGQQVTLRCSSQSGHNTVSWYQQALGQGPQFIFQYYREEENGRGNFPPRFSGLQFPNYSSELNVNALELDDSALYLCASSPEGREYNEQFFGPGTRLTVL.

This chain links TRBV7-2 with TRBJ2-3; 11 positions match TRBD2. The junction had 6 bases not matched to a gene; V was cut back by 5 bases and J by 2 bases. The germline V gene encodes CDR1 SGHTA and CDR2 FQGNSA. The CDR3 has 16 residues. CDR3 region: CASSPGLAELTDTQYF. The CDR3 DNA reads as TGTGCCAGCAGCCCGGGACTAGCGGAACTCACAGATACGCAGTATTTT.

V usage is TRBV3-1 (or the pseudogene TRBV3-2) and J usage is TRBJ2-1; D might be TRBD1 (6 bases). Germline V CDR1 and CDR2: LGHDT, YNNKEL (reference sequence). The ends were cut back, 0 bases at V and 5 bases at J, with 14 bases in the middle. The CDR3 is 16 amino acids. The CDR3 protein is CASSQEFSQGNNEQFF. CDR3 nucleotides: TGTGCCAGCAGCCAAGAGTTTTCTCAGGGGAACAATGAGCAGTTCTTC.

V is TRBV27 and J is TRBJ1-5; TRBD1 might be the D (5 bases). This CDR3 contains 16 residues. Germline V gene data show CDR1 as MNHEY and CDR2 as SMNVEV (reference sequence). V lost 5 bases, J lost 1 base, and 15 bases lay in between. In nucleotides, the CDR3 is TGTGCCAGCAGTCCCCATGACGGGGGAAGCAATCAGCCCCAGCATTTT. It translates to CASSPHDGGSNQPQHF.

The J gene is TRBJ2-1, the V gene TRBV19, with 7 nucleotides matching TRBD1. The CDR3 extends over 14 amino acids. In germline, CDR1 is LNHDA, CDR2 SQIVND (reference sequence). V shed 5 bases and J 0 bases; nucleotides not matched to a gene: 1. DNA of the CDR3: TGTGCCAGTAGTCCAGGGGGCTCCTACAATGAGCAGTTCTTC. Translation gives CASSPGGSYNEQFF.

This clone occurred once. The V and J genes are TRBV5-1 and TRBJ2-1; TRBD1 matches 9 bases. V gave up 2 bases and J gave up 7 bases; unmatched junction bases: 1. Germline assignment: CDR1 SGHRS and CDR2 YFSETQ. The CDR3 length is 13 residues. The CDR3 reads CASSLQGANEQFF. The CDR3 DNA follows: TGCGCCAGCAGCTTACAGGGGGCTAATGAGCAGTTCTTC.

The V gene is TRBV5-4, the J gene TRBJ1-2; the match to TRBD1 covers 7 bases. Germline assignment: CDR1 SGHNT and CDR2 YYREEE (reference sequence). The CDR3 consists of 15 residues. The trim removed 0 bases at V and 3 bases at J, leaving 5 bases unmatched. The DNA for the CDR3 is TGTGCCAGCAGCTTGGGACAGGGTCAAGACTATGGCTACACCTTC. Protein: CASSLGQGQDYGYTF.

The CDR3, as DNA: TGTGCCAGAAGCTTACAAAAGACAGGACGGATCAGTAGCAGGACGGATCAGCCCCAGCATTTT. It codes for CARSLQKTGRISSRTDQPQHF. V gene TRBV5-3 combines with J gene TRBJ1-5, with a tentative D call TRBD1 (6 bases). TRBV5-3 is identified as an open reading frame with a role that is uncertain. V was pared by 2 bases and J by 5 bases, with 32 bases between. The length of the CDR3 is 21 residues.

The J gene is TRBJ2-3, the V gene TRBV28, with unresolved D. The germline gives CDR1 MDHEN, CDR2 SYDVKM. V was cut by 1 base and J by 4 bases, with 12 bases left in between. This CDR3 spans 15 amino acids. CDR3 DNA: TGTGCCAGCAGTTTATTGGCCGCCCGGGCAGATACGCAGTATTTT. Amino acid sequence: CASSLLAARADTQYF.

This clone occurred once. The chain is built from TRBV29-1 and TRBJ2-3; 9 bases line up with TRBD2. CDR1 SQVTM and CDR2 ANQGSEA come from the germline V gene. The CDR3 extends over 14 amino acids. J lost 4 bases, V lost 4 bases, and 6 bases had no gene match. CDR3 DNA sequence: TGCAGCGTTGGGGGACTAGCTCTGGCAGATACGCAGTATTTT. Translation gives CSVGGLALADTQYF.

The chain links TRBV10-2 to TRBJ2-5; tentatively, D is TRBD1 (5 bases). Trimming took 7 bases from V and 0 from J, leaving 12 bases between them. The CDR3 is 14 residues long. CDR1 is WSHSY, CDR2 SAAADI, per germline. The DNA of the CDR3 is TGCGCCAGCACCGCCGCAGGGTACCAAGAGACCCAGTACTTC. Amino acid sequence: CASTAAGYQETQYF.

The chain recombines TRBV5-1 with TRBJ2-2, with TRBD1 identical over 10 bases. Germline V gene data show CDR1 as SGHRS and CDR2 as YFSETQ. Unmatched junction bases numbered 7, after V lost 4 bases and J lost 1 base. The CDR3 contains 17 residues. The CDR3 DNA follows: TGCGCCAGCAGCAACGGACAGGGGGGGATGAACACCGGGGAGCTGTTTTTT. Its protein is CASSNGQGGMNTGELFF.

This clone was seen once. V gene TRBV24-1 combines with J gene TRBJ2-7, with a tentative D call TRBD1 (5 bases). Germline values: CDR1 KGHDR, CDR2 SFDVKD. The V end lost 4 bases, the J end lost 3 bases, and 18 bases lay between the germline ends. CDR3 size: 16 residues. DNA for the CDR3: TGTGCCACCAGTGAAGCTTCCAACAGGTTTATCTACGAGCAGTACTTC. It translates to CATSEASNRFIYEQYF.